These T cell receptor beta chains were read from a single sample in a study of early stage breast cancer tumors. Measured with immunoSEQ multiplex PCR; TCRdb has only the in-frame clones, and not every one. This table holds 45,000 to 65,000 clones, 78% found once. The source material was blood. Every receptor here comes from a person aged 40 to 50 with breast cancer. Each CDR3 is given with its conserved first and last residue. The order of the fields is clone size, J gene, V gene, D gene, CDR3 DNA, CDR3 protein. D genes are given only for firm matches. Clone size is shown for a subset of rows, as once, few, many or a class of expanded clone.

- TRBJ1-5 TRBV5-1 TRBD1 TGCGCCAGCAGCTCCTCGGGGACAGGGAATCAGCCCCAGCATTTT CASSSSGTGNQPQHF
- TRBJ1-2 TRBV30 - TGTGCCTGGAGTGTCGGTGTCCGGTACACCTTC CAWSVGVRYTF
once TRBJ1-3 TRBV6-6 - TGTGCCAGCAGTACCGGGTCGAACAAAAACACCATATATTTT CASSTGSNKNTIYF
- TRBJ2-3 TRBV6-5 - TGTGCCAGCAGTGGCGTGAGGGAGACGACAGATACGCAGTATTTT CASSGVRETTDTQYF
- TRBJ2-3 TRBV30 TRBD2 TGTGCCTGGATGGTTCCCGGGACTAGCGGGCATACAGATACGCAGTATTTT CAWMVPGTSGHTDTQYF
few TRBJ1-1 TRBV5-1 TRBD1 TGCGCCAGCAGCGTAACAGGGGCGAACACTGAAGCTTTCTTT CASSVTGANTEAFF
- TRBJ2-7 TRBV10-3 - TGTGCCATCAGTGCCTCTCGGGCGGACTCCTACGAGCAGTACTTC CAISASRADSYEQYF
- TRBJ1-2 TRBV7-9 TRBD1 TGTGCCAGCAGCACCGAACAGGGGAGAGGCTACACCTTC CASSTEQGRGYTF
- TRBJ1-1 TRBV18 - TGTGCCAGCTCACGGGCAGATTACACTGAAGCTTTCTTT CASSRADYTEAFF
- TRBJ1-1 TRBV2 - TGTGCCAGCAATCTCGGACAGACCCTAAGGGGGGAAGCTTTCTTT CASNLGQTLRGEAFF
medium-sized TRBJ1-3 TRBV7-8 TRBD1 TGTGCCAGCAGCCTGGGACAGCTCTCTGGAAACACCATATATTTT CASSLGQLSGNTIYF
- TRBJ2-7 TRBV29-1 TRBD1 TGCAGCGTTGAAGATTCTGGCCCCACAGGGGTCAACGAGCAGTACTTC CSVEDSGPTGVNEQYF
- TRBJ2-5 TRBV29-1 - TGCAGCGCAGGGGGGACGGGGGAGACCCAGTACTTC CSAGGTGETQYF
- TRBJ2-5 TRBV30 - TGTGCCTGGAGTGTAAACAACCAAGAGACCCAGTACTTC CAWSVNNQETQYF
- TRBJ2-7 TRBV7-3 - TGTGCCAGCAGCCCCCCCGGCTCCTACGAGCAGTACTTC CASSPPGSYEQYF